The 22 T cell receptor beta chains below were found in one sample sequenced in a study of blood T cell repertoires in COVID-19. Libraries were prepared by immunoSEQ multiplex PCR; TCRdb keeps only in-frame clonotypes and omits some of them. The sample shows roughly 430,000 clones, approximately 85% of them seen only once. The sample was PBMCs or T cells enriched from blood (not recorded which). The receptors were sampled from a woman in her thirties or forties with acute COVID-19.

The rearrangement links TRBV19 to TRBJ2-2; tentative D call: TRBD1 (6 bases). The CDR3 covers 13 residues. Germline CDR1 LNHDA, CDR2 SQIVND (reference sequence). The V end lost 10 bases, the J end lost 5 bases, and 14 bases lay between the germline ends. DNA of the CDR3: TGTGCCACCAGAATCAGGGGAACCGGGGAGCTGTTTTTT. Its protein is CATRIRGTGELFF.

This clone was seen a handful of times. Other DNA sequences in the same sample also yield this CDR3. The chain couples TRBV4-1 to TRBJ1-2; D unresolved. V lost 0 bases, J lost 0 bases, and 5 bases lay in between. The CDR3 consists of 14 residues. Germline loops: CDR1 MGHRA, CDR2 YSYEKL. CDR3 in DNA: TGCGCCAGCAGCCAAGATGGAGCTAACTATGGCTACACCTTC. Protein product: CASSQDGANYGYTF.

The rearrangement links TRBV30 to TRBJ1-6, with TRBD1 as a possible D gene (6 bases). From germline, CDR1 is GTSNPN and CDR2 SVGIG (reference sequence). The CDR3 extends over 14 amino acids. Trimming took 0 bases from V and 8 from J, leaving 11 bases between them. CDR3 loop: CAWSVPTGYSPLHF. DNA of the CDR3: TGTGCCTGGAGTGTACCCACAGGGTATTCACCCCTCCACTTT.

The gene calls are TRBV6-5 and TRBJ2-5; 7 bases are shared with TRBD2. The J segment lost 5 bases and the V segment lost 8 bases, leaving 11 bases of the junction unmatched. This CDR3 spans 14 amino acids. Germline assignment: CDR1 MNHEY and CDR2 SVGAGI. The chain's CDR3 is CASFLGGIGETQYF. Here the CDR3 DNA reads TGTGCCAGCTTTTTGGGGGGGATCGGGGAGACCCAGTACTTC.

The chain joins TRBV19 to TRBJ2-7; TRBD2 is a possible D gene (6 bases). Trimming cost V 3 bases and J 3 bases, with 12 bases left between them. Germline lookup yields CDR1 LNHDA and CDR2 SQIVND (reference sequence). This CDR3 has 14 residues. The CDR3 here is CASSMGTRFYEQYF. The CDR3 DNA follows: TGTGCCAGTAGTATGGGGACTCGCTTCTACGAGCAGTACTTC. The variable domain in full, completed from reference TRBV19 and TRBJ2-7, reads DGGITQSPKYLFRKEGQNVTLSCEQNLNHDAMYWYRQDPGQGLRLIYYSQIVNDFQKGDIAEGYSVSREKKESFPLTVTSAQKNPTAFYLCASSMGTRFYEQYFGPGTRLTVT.

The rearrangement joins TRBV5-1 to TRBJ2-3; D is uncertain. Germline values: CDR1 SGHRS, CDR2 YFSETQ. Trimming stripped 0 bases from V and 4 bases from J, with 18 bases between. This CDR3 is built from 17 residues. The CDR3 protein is CASSLALSVNRPDTQYF. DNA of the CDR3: TGCGCCAGCAGCTTGGCCTTGTCGGTTAATCGCCCAGATACGCAGTATTTT.

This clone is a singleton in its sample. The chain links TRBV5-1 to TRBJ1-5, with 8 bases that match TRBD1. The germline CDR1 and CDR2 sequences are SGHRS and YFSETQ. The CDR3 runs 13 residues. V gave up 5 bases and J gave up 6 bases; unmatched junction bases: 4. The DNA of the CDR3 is TGCGCCAGCAGTTCAGGGGGCGGTCAGCCCCAGCATTTT. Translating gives CASSSGGGQPQHF.

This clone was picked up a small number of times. The CDR3 region is CASSYQGFYGYTF. CDR3 nucleotide sequence: TGTGCCAGCAGTTACCAGGGATTCTATGGCTACACCTTC. The chain couples TRBV6-5 to TRBJ1-2; a possible D gene is TRBD1 (5 bases). The CDR3 totals 13 residues. The germline V gene has CDR1 MNHEY and CDR2 SVGAGI. V lost 2 bases to trimming and J lost 4 bases, with 8 bases between them.

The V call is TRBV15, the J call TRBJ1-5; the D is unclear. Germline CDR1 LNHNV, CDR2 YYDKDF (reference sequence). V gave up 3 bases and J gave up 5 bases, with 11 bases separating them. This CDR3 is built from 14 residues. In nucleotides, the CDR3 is TGTGCCACCAGCAGCCGGGTGCGTCATCAGCCCCAGCATTTT. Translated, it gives CATSSRVRHQPQHF.

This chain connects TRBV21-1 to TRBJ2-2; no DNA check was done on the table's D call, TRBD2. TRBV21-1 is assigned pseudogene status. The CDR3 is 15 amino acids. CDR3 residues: CASTSGGQNTGELFF. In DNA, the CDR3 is TGTGCCAGCACTAGCGGGGGCCAGAACACCGGGGAGCTGTTTTTT.

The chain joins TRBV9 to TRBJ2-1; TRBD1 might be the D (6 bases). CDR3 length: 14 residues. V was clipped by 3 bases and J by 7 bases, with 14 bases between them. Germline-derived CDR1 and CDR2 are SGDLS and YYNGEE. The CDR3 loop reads CASSATQGWNEQFF. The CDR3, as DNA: TGTGCCAGCAGCGCCACGCAGGGGTGGAATGAGCAGTTCTTC.

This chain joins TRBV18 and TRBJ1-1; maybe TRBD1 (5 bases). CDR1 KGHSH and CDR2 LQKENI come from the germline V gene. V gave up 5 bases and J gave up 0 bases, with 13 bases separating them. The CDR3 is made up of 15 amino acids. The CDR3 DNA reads TGTGCCAGCTCAGAAACAAGGGGCCTGAACACTGAAGCTTTCTTT. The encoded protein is CASSETRGLNTEAFF. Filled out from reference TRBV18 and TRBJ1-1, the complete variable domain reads NAGVMQNPRHLVRRRGQEARLRCSPMKGHSHVYWYRQLPEEGLKFMVYLQKENIIDESGMPKERFSAEFPKEGPSILRIQQVVRGDSAAYFCASSETRGLNTEAFFGQGTRLTVV.

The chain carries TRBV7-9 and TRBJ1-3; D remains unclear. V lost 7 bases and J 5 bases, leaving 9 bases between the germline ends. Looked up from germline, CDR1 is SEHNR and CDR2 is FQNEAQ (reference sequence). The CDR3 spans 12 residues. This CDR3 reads CASMRSRNTIYF. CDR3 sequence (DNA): TGTGCCAGCATGAGGTCTAGAAACACCATATATTTT.

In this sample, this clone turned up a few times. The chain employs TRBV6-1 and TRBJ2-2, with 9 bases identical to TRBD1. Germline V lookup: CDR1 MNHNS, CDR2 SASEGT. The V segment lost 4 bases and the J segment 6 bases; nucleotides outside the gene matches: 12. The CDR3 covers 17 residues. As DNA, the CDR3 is TGTGCCAGCAGTGCAAGGAAACAGGGGGCGGCGGCCGGGGAGCTGTTTTTT. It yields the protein CASSARKQGAAAGELFF.

For the CDR3, the DNA is TGTGCCAGCAGCAGGTCGGGGCCCCTCCACTTT. Translation gives CASSRSGPLHF. The chain uses TRBV12-3 or TRBV12-4 and TRBJ1-6, with D uncertain. This CDR3 contains 11 residues. The V and J ends lost 6 bases and 13 bases respectively, with 10 bases between them.

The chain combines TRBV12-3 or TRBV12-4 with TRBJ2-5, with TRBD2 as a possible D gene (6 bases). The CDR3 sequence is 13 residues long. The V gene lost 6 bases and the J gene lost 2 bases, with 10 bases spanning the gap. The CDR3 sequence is CASSTRGQETQYF. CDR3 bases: TGTGCCAGCAGCACCCGGGGGCAAGAGACCCAGTACTTC.

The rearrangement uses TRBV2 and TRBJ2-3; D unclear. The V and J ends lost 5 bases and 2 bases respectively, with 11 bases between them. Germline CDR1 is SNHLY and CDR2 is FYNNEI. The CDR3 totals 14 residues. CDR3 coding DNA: TGTGCCAGCAGTCAGCAGGCTTCCACAGATACGCAGTATTTT. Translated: CASSQQASTDTQYF.

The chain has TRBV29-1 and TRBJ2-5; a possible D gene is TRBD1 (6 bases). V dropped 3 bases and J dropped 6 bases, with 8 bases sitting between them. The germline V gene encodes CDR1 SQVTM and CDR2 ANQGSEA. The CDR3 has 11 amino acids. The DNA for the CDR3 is TGCAGCGTTGACAGGGGTCAGACCCAGTACTTC. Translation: CSVDRGQTQYF.

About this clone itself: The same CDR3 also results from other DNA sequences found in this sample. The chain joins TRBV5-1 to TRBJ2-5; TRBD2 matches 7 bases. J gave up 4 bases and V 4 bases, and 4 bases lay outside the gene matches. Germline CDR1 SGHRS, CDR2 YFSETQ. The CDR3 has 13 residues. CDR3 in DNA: TGCGCCAGCAGCCGGGCTAGCGGAGAGACCCAGTACTTC. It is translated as CASSRASGETQYF.

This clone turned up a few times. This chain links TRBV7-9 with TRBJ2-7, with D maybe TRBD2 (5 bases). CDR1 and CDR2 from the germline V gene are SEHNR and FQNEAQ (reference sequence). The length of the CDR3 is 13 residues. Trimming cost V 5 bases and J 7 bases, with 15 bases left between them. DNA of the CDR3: TGTGCCAGCAGCCCTAATGCCTCGGGGGAGCAGTACTTC. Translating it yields CASSPNASGEQYF.

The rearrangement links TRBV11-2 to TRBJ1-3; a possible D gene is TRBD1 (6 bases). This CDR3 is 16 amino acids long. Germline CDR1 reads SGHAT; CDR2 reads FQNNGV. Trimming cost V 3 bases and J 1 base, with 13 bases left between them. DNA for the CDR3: TGTGCCAGCAGCTTGGCCCCTGGGACATCTGGAAACACCATATATTTT. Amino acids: CASSLAPGTSGNTIYF.

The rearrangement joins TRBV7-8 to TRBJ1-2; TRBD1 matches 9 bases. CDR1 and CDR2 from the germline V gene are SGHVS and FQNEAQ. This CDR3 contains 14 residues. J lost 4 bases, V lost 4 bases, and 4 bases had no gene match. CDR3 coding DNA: TGTGCCAGCAGCTCCGGGACAGGGACCTATGGCTACACCTTC. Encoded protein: CASSSGTGTYGYTF.